The 9 T cell receptor beta chains below all came from one sample that was sequenced in a study of blood T cell repertoires in COVID-19. Generated by immunoSEQ multiplex PCR, the TCRdb table keeps only in-frame clones and is missing some. The data hold a few hundred thousand clones, with around 84% observed a single time. The specimen was peripheral blood. All receptors derive from a human donor with acute or convalescent COVID-19. The donor label of this sample is uncertain.

The rearrangement joins TRBV2 to TRBJ1-2; 7 nucleotides agree with TRBD1. In germline, CDR1 is SNHLY, CDR2 FYNNEI. J was trimmed by 3 bases and V by 5 bases; bases with no gene match: 9. This CDR3 contains 15 residues. CDR3 nucleotide sequence: TGTGCCAGCAGTCCCCGCGAGGGACAGTACTATGGCTACACCTTC. Protein product: CASSPREGQYYGYTF.

CDR3 DNA sequence: TGCGCCAGCAGCTTGGCCCTGCTCGGGGGGACTGAAGCTTTCTTT. Translating it yields CASSLALLGGTEAFF. The V call is TRBV5-1, the J call TRBJ1-1, with a tentative D call TRBD1 (5 bases). There are 15 residues in the CDR3. From germline, CDR1 is SGHRS and CDR2 YFSETQ. Trimming left V 0 bases short and J 5 bases short, with 14 bases between. Combining the CDR3 with reference TRBV5-1 and TRBJ1-1 gives the whole variable domain KAGVTQTPRYLIKTRGQQVTLSCSPISGHRSVSWYQQTPGQGLQFLFEYFSETQRNKGNFPGRFSGRQFSNSRSEMNVSTLELGDSALYLCASSLALLGGTEAFFGQGTRLTVV.

This clone has only one observation. J is TRBJ2-7 and V is TRBV14; D perhaps matches TRBD1 (6 bases). Germline assignment: CDR1 SGHDN and CDR2 FVKESK. V was clipped by 2 bases and J by 1 base, with 9 bases between them. This CDR3 has 14 residues. The CDR3 here is CASSQPGQSYEQYF. The CDR3 region has the DNA TGTGCCAGCAGCCAACCTGGACAGTCCTACGAGCAGTACTTC. The entire variable domain, with the rest obtained from reference TRBV14 and TRBJ2-7, is as follows: EAGVTQFPSHSVIEKGQTVTLRCDPISGHDNLYWYRRVMGKEIKFLLHFVKESKQDESGMPNNRFLAERTGGTYSTLKVQPAELEDSGVYFCASSQPGQSYEQYFGPGTRLTVT.

This clone was recorded many times. The chain combines TRBV4-2 with TRBJ2-2; 8 nucleotides align to TRBD2. CDR3 length equals 16 residues. Losses at the gene ends were 3 bases for V and 0 bases for J; bases not matched to a gene: 3. CDR1 is LGHNA, CDR2 YNFKEQ, per germline. CDR3 bases: TGTGCCAGCAGCCACATTAGCGGGGCGAACACCGGGGAGCTGTTTTTT. This gives the protein CASSHISGANTGELFF.

This clone was picked up one time. This chain connects TRBV20-1 to TRBJ1-1, with a weak D call TRBD1 (5 bases). The germline V gene encodes CDR1 DFQATT and CDR2 SNEGSKA (reference sequence). The CDR3 is 11 amino acids. Trimming removed 3 bases from V and 8 bases from J, with 10 bases in between. The CDR3 is CSARWGLEAFF. In DNA form, the CDR3 reads TGCAGTGCTAGGTGGGGCCTAGAAGCTTTCTTT.

The V gene is TRBV6-5, the J gene TRBJ2-1; TRBD2 matches 10 bases. V shed 6 bases and J 7 bases; nucleotides not matched to a gene: 6. The CDR3 is 14 residues long. Germline CDR1 and CDR2: MNHEY and SVGAGI. CDR3 DNA: TGTGCCAGCAGGCCCAGCGGGGGGGGTAATGAGCAGTTCTTC. It yields the protein CASRPSGGGNEQFF.

DNA for the CDR3: TGTGCCAGCAGCTTGGAGCGAGACAGGGTCTCCTATGGCTACACCTTC. It yields the protein CASSLERDRVSYGYTF. The chain is built from TRBV11-2 and TRBJ1-2, with TRBD1 matching over 7 bases. This CDR3 comprises 16 residues. Per the germline V gene, CDR1 is SGHAT and CDR2 is FQNNGV. V shed 3 bases, J shed 4 bases, and the junction held 11 bases outside the gene matches.

The chain combines TRBV7-8 with TRBJ2-5; D possibly corresponds to TRBD1 (5 bases). The CDR3 is 12 amino acids. V lost 1 base and J lost 11, with 11 bases in between. The V gene's germline CDR1 is SGHVS and CDR2 FQNEAQ. The CDR3 loop reads CASSLVRQLQYF. The CDR3 nucleotides read TGTGCCAGCAGCTTAGTACGACAGTTACAGTACTTC.

This chain connects TRBV6-5 to TRBJ2-7, with TRBD1 matching 9 bases. Germline loops: CDR1 MNHEY, CDR2 SVGAGI. This CDR3 is 12 amino acids long. The ends lost 7 bases at V and 6 bases at J; junction bases unmatched: 4. CDR3 nucleotides: TGTGCCAGCAAACAGGGGGCTGGCGAGCAGTACTTC. Translated: CASKQGAGEQYF.